The 25 T cell receptor beta chains reported below all come from one sample, sequenced in a study of graft-versus-host responses after intestinal transplantation. Sequencing used immunoSEQ multiplex PCR; TCRdb keeps in-frame clones, though not all of them. Of under 100,000 clones listed, about 94% are singletons. These receptors have no identified antigens. Sequences were derived from unstimulated CD4+ T cells sorted from spleen or lymph node cells, sampled before transplant. These receptors were taken from a human donor who was the organ donor for an intestinal transplant.

CDR3 region: CASSDSMRTWSSYEQYF. The CDR3 DNA reads TGTGCCAGTAGTGATTCCATGAGGACCTGGAGCTCCTACGAGCAGTACTTC. J is TRBJ2-7 and V is TRBV19, with D uncertain. The V and J ends lost 5 bases and 0 bases respectively, with 20 bases between them. The CDR3 has 17 residues. CDR1 and CDR2 from the germline V gene are LNHDA and SQIVND (reference sequence).

The rearrangement links TRBV5-1 to TRBJ2-5; 9 bases line up with TRBD1. This CDR3 spans 15 amino acids. V lost 3 bases, J lost 2 bases, and 5 bases stayed unmatched. Germline loops: CDR1 SGHRS, CDR2 YFSETQ. The CDR3, as DNA: TGCGCCAGCAGCTGGGGGGACAGGGATCAAGAGACCCAGTACTTC. Its translation is CASSWGDRDQETQYF.

The J gene is TRBJ2-3, the V gene TRBV6-5, with D tentatively TRBD1 or TRBD2 (6 bases each). Germline V gene data show CDR1 as MNHEY and CDR2 as SVGAGI. The CDR3 sequence is 15 residues long. V lost 6 bases, J lost 4 bases, and 17 bases lay in between. The CDR3 loop is CASSGGPQSPDTQYF. CDR3 coding DNA: TGTGCCAGCAGCGGGGGCCCCCAGAGCCCAGATACGCAGTATTTT.

The chain is built from TRBV7-9 and TRBJ2-3; a possible D gene is TRBD1 (5 bases). The germline CDR1 and CDR2 sequences are SEHNR and FQNEAQ (reference sequence). Trimming cost V 5 bases and J 3 bases, with 6 bases left between them. The length of the CDR3 is 12 residues. Here the CDR3 DNA reads TGTGCCAGCAGCGACAGAACAGATACGCAGTATTTT. Residues: CASSDRTDTQYF.

The CDR3 DNA reads as TGTGCCAGCAGCCCAGGGACTGGACCGCTGGCCCAGTACTTC. It codes for CASSPGTGPLAQYF. The V and J genes are TRBV7-3 and TRBJ2-5; tentatively, D is TRBD2 (6 bases). Germline V gene sequence: CDR1 SGHTA, CDR2 FQGTGA. The CDR3 runs to 14 residues. V was shortened by 5 bases and J by 9 bases, with 19 bases between the two germline ends.

The V and J genes are TRBV4-2 and TRBJ2-5; 7 bases fit TRBD1. Judging by the DNA end, TRBJ2-7 fits better; the J call may be wrong. Germline V gene lookup returns CDR1 LGHNA and CDR2 YNFKEQ. The CDR3 is made up of 15 amino acids. The CDR3 DNA is TGTGCCAGCAGCCGAGACAGGGTAGGCCCCTACGAGCAGTACTTC. This codes for CASSRDRVGPYEQYF.

V and J are TRBV5-1 and TRBJ2-7, with 8 bases lining up with TRBD1. The CDR3 contains 15 residues. With V trimmed by 4 bases and J by 0 bases, 6 bases remained unmatched. Germline V gene sequence: CDR1 SGHRS, CDR2 YFSETQ. CDR3 region: CASSTGQGNSYEQYF. The DNA for the CDR3 is TGCGCCAGCAGCACCGGACAGGGAAACTCCTACGAGCAGTACTTC.

The chain combines TRBV19 with TRBJ1-5, with a weak D call TRBD1 (5 bases). Per the germline V gene, CDR1 is LNHDA and CDR2 is SQIVND (reference sequence). This CDR3 region has 14 residues. V was clipped by 3 bases and J by 11 bases, with 17 bases between them. Here the CDR3 reads CASSIGRVGLAQHF. The CDR3 DNA is TGTGCCAGTAGTATTGGCAGGGTAGGTTTGGCCCAGCATTTT.

V and J are TRBV6-1 and TRBJ1-5; no definite D call. Trimming removed 4 bases from V and 0 bases from J, with 7 bases in between. The germline gives CDR1 MNHNS, CDR2 SASEGT. This CDR3 spans 14 amino acids. CDR3 DNA: TGTGCCAGCAGTGCCGAGAATAGCAATCAGCCCCAGCATTTT. Amino acid sequence: CASSAENSNQPQHF.

The V gene is TRBV4-1, the J gene TRBJ2-2; 15 bases are a match to TRBD2. V shed 5 bases and J 6 bases; nucleotides not matched to a gene: 10. The CDR3 has 18 amino acids. The germline V gene has CDR1 MGHRA and CDR2 YSYEKL. The CDR3 sequence: CASSARGGLAGGPGELFF. The CDR3 DNA follows: TGCGCCAGCAGCGCCCGCGGAGGACTAGCGGGGGGGCCCGGGGAGCTGTTTTTT.

The rearrangement joins TRBV18 to TRBJ1-5; D remains unclear. From germline, CDR1 is KGHSH and CDR2 LQKENI. Trimming pared 5 bases from V and 0 bases from J, leaving 5 bases between. This CDR3 has 13 amino acids. The DNA of the CDR3 is TGTGCCAGCTCAATTGATAGCAATCAGCCCCAGCATTTT. It translates to CASSIDSNQPQHF.

This rearrangement joins TRBV10-3 to TRBJ1-2; D possibly corresponds to TRBD1 (5 bases). The CDR3 is made up of 12 amino acids. The ends were cut back, 11 bases at V and 3 bases at J, with 13 bases in the middle. Germline CDR1 ENHRY, CDR2 SYGVKD. CDR3 sequence: CASREGDYGYTF. DNA for the CDR3: TGTGCCTCCAGGGAGGGCGACTATGGCTACACCTTC.

This clone appeared a single time. The chain uses TRBV18 and TRBJ2-1, with 8 bases fitting TRBD2. The junction had 11 bases not matched to a gene; V was cut back by 6 bases and J by 10 bases. CDR3 length: 14 amino acids. The germline V gene encodes CDR1 KGHSH and CDR2 LQKENI. CDR3 bases: TGTGCCAGCTCCCCGGGACTAGGGTTCTTCGAGCAGTTCTTC. Translated: CASSPGLGFFEQFF.

The rearrangement uses TRBV5-6 and TRBJ1-1; D is ambiguous. Germline-derived CDR1 and CDR2 are SGHDT and YYEEEE. The CDR3 sequence is 14 residues long. Trimming took 0 bases from V and 10 from J, leaving 16 bases between them. Written as DNA, the CDR3 is TGTGCCAGCAGCTTGGACAGCCGGGCGAGCCGAGCTTTCTTT. Encoded protein: CASSLDSRASRAFF.

CDR3 nucleotide sequence: TGTGCCAGCAGTGAACGGGCCGGGACAGTTAATGAAAAACTGTTTTTT. The encoded protein is CASSERAGTVNEKLFF. The rearrangement links TRBV25-1 to TRBJ1-4; TRBD1 aligns across 7 bases. Germline V gene lookup returns CDR1 MGHDK and CDR2 SYGVNS. The CDR3 extends over 16 amino acids. Unmatched junction bases numbered 7, after V lost 2 bases and J lost 4 bases.

The table lists this clone with a count of one. This chain joins TRBV21-1 and TRBJ1-1; TRBD1 is the table's D call and was not checked against the DNA. TRBV21-1 is assigned pseudogene status. The CDR3 is 16 amino acids. The CDR3 coding sequence is TGTGCCAGCAGCAACCGAAACAGGGATAGGAACACTGAAGCTTTCTTT. It specifies CASSNRNRDRNTEAFF.

The chain employs TRBV6-5 and TRBJ2-7; 9 positions agree with TRBD1. Per germline, CDR1 MNHEY and CDR2 SVGAGI. V shed 5 bases, J shed 3 bases, and the junction held 8 bases outside the gene matches. The CDR3 extends over 15 amino acids. The CDR3 DNA sequence: TGTGCCAGCAGTCATTCGCGGACAGGGGTCTACGAGCAGTACTTC. Its protein is CASSHSRTGVYEQYF.

This clone has a single count. This chain joins TRBV5-4 and TRBJ2-2; D possibly corresponds to TRBD2 (5 bases). Germline CDR1 is SGHNT and CDR2 is YYREEE (reference sequence). The CDR3 consists of 16 residues. V was cut by 4 bases and J by 1 base, with 14 bases left in between. This CDR3 reads CASSPPEGRNTGELFF. DNA for the CDR3: TGTGCCAGCAGCCCCCCCGAGGGTAGGAACACCGGGGAGCTGTTTTTT.

This chain uses TRBV25-1 with TRBJ2-5, with D possibly being TRBD2 (6 bases). The CDR3 spans 14 residues. V gave up 3 bases and J gave up 4 bases, with 12 bases separating them. Germline CDR1 is MGHDK and CDR2 is SYGVNS. The DNA for the CDR3 is TGTGCCAGCAGTGATCCTCAGGGAGGAGAGACCCAGTACTTC. It translates to CASSDPQGGETQYF.

The chain has TRBV7-8 and TRBJ1-1; D is possibly TRBD1 (6 bases). The CDR3 runs to 15 residues. The germline CDR1 and CDR2 sequences are SGHVS and FQNEAQ. Trimming took 1 base from V and 4 from J, leaving 13 bases between them. As DNA, the CDR3 is TGTGCCAGCAGCTTAGTAAGGGACACGGTCACTGAAGCTTTCTTT. Residues: CASSLVRDTVTEAFF.

The chain combines TRBV5-6 with TRBJ2-5, with 12 bases matching TRBD1. Unmatched junction bases numbered 9, after V lost 3 bases and J lost 6 bases. Germline V gene data show CDR1 as SGHDT and CDR2 as YYEEEE. The CDR3 spans 16 residues. The CDR3 nucleotides are TGTGCCAGCAGCTCCGGGACAGGGGGCGATGGTAAGACCCAGTACTTC. Protein sequence: CASSSGTGGDGKTQYF. The variable domain in full, completed from reference TRBV5-6 and TRBJ2-5, reads DAGVTQSPTHLIKTRGQQVTLRCSPKSGHDTVSWYQQALGQGPQFIFQYYEEEERQRGNFPDRFSGHQFPNYSSELNVNALLLGDSALYLCASSSGTGGDGKTQYFGPGTRLLVL.

The chain uses TRBV27 and TRBJ1-6; 7 nucleotides align to TRBD1. The germline V gene has CDR1 MNHEY and CDR2 SMNVEV (reference sequence). V shed 6 bases and J 7 bases; nucleotides not matched to a gene: 6. CDR3 length: 14 amino acids. CDR3 residues: CASRPGQRNSPLHF. CDR3 nucleotides: TGTGCCAGCAGACCGGGACAGAGAAATTCACCCCTCCACTTT.

Turning to this clone: The same CDR3 also results from other DNA sequences found in this sample. The chain is built from TRBV10-3 and TRBJ2-3; 8 nucleotides align to TRBD2. The J segment lost 0 bases and the V segment lost 6 bases, leaving 2 bases of the junction unmatched. From germline, CDR1 is ENHRY and CDR2 SYGVKD. The CDR3 runs 14 residues. The DNA of the CDR3 is TGTGCCATCAGGGCGGGGGGTAGCACAGATACGCAGTATTTT. Protein sequence: CAIRAGGSTDTQYF.

The chain uses TRBV27 and TRBJ2-1, with D perhaps TRBD1 (5 bases). There are 15 residues in the CDR3. Looked up from germline, CDR1 is MNHEY and CDR2 is SMNVEV (reference sequence). V was shortened by 7 bases and J by 3 bases, with 16 bases between the two germline ends. CDR3 coding DNA: TGTGCCAGCATCCAAAACAGGCTGGTCTACAATGAGCAGTTCTTC. It yields the protein CASIQNRLVYNEQFF.

The chain joins TRBV5-4 to TRBJ1-6, with TRBD1 as a possible D gene (6 bases). CDR1 is SGHNT, CDR2 YYREEE, per germline (reference sequence). Trimming cost V 6 bases and J 9 bases, with 13 bases left between them. The CDR3 totals 13 residues. The CDR3 DNA reads TGTGCCAGCAACAGGGATGCGATTTCACCCCTCCACTTT. It translates to CASNRDAISPLHF.